This T cell receptor (beta chain) stems from a study of identical twins. Study results and caveats: The analysis was cross-sectional rather than longitudinal within donors. There was an excess of low generation probability in the out-of-frame alpha sequences that twins shared. Analyses based on zero insertions could be partly confounded by invariant MAIT and iNKT cells.

CDR3 length: 18 residues. Trimming took off 1 base at V and 7 bases at J, with 22 bases between the two ends. Per germline, CDR1 SGHAT and CDR2 FQNNGV. TCRdb redid the calling of the 5' RACE reads with MiXCR, one entry per CDR3 protein. The table lists around 480,000 distinct CDR3 sequences, roughly an eighth of them singletons. This clonotype was counted only a few times. What it recognizes is unknown. The same sample was also used in a study of yellow fever vaccine responses in identical twins.

The chain couples TRBV11-2 to TRBJ2-2; D gene ambiguous. What was sequenced was CD4+ T cells sorted from blood. The source is a woman aged 18-29 years in good health. Written as DNA, the CDR3 is TGTGCCAGCAGCTTAGTTGCATCTTGGGCAGGCAGCGACGGGGAGCTGTTTTTT. Translating gives CASSLVASWAGSDGELFF.